Listed below are T cell receptor beta chains from one sample, sequenced in a study of shared clonotypes between healthy human individuals. Repertoires were generated with immunoSEQ multiplex PCR, while TCRdb's copy carries only in-frame clones and drops some. The sample yields 1.5 million to 2.5 million clones, over 85% seen once. The sequenced material came from naive CD8+ T cells sorted from blood. The source of these receptors is a man younger than 35 in good health. Both conserved end residues are part of each CDR3. The D gene is left open where the match is weak. Some rows mark clone size as missing; the rest say once, few, many or name a class of expanded clone.

v_call,d_call,j_call,clone_size,cdr3_aa,cdr3_nt
TRBV27,TRBD2,TRBJ2-7,-,CASSLNSGTYSYEQYF,TGTGCCAGCAGTTTAAATAGCGGGACGTATTCCTACGAGCAGTACTTC
TRBV13,TRBD2,TRBJ2-7,-,CASSLRGGLGSYEQYF,TGTGCCAGCAGCTTACGAGGGGGACTAGGATCCTACGAGCAGTACTTC
TRBV7-3,-,TRBJ2-7,-,CASSPSGDGYEQYF,TGTGCCAGCAGCCCCTCCGGGGATGGCTACGAGCAGTACTTC
TRBV7-9,-,TRBJ1-5,-,CASSLLGSDQPQHF,TGTGCCAGCAGCTTACTGGGATCCGATCAGCCCCAGCATTTT
TRBV5-1,-,TRBJ2-7,-,CASSPREAVSYEQYF,TGCGCCAGCAGCCCCAGGGAGGCTGTGTCCTACGAGCAGTACTTC
TRBV5-1,-,TRBJ2-5,-,CASSLDLGLYETQYF,TGCGCCAGCAGCTTGGATCTCGGCTTGTACGAGACCCAGTACTTC
TRBV11-2,TRBD2,TRBJ2-1,-,CASSPLARSSYNEQFF,TGTGCCAGCAGCCCACTAGCGCGTAGCTCCTACAATGAGCAGTTCTTC
TRBV5-6,-,TRBJ2-3,-,CASSLEGTDTQYF,TGTGCCAGCAGCTTGGAGGGGACAGATACGCAGTATTTT
TRBV7-9,TRBD2,TRBJ2-7,-,CASSLAGTNPYEQYF,TGTGCCAGCAGCTTAGCTGGGACTAATCCCTACGAGCAGTACTTC
TRBV5-4,TRBD1,TRBJ1-1,-,CASSWGQMNTEAFF,TGTGCCAGCAGCTGGGGACAGATGAACACTGAAGCTTTCTTT
TRBV23-1,TRBD1,TRBJ2-7,once,CASSQIGQGDYEQYF,TGCGCCAGCAGTCAGATAGGACAGGGGGACTACGAGCAGTACTTC
TRBV11-3,-,TRBJ2-1,once,CASSLNWDHEQFF,TGTGCCAGCAGCTTAAACTGGGACCATGAGCAGTTCTTC
TRBV4-3,-,TRBJ1-2,-,CASSQDPRGYGYTF,TGCGCCAGCAGCCAAGACCCGCGGGGCTATGGCTACACCTTC
TRBV7-9,TRBD2,TRBJ2-5,-,CASSYPIAGDYQETQYF,TGTGCCAGCAGCTACCCTATAGCGGGGGACTACCAAGAGACCCAGTACTTC
TRBV18,TRBD1,TRBJ1-1,-,CASSSTGTVRTEAFF,TGTGCCAGCTCGAGCACCGGGACAGTCAGAACGGAAGCTTTCTTT
TRBV21-1,-,TRBJ2-7,-,CASSKRTGGYEQYF,TGTGCCAGCAGCAAGAGGACAGGGGGCTACGAGCAGTACTTC
TRBV5-8,-,TRBJ2-5,-,CASSSLGETQYF,TGTGCCAGCAGCTCCCTTGGCGAGACCCAGTACTTC
TRBV7-9,-,TRBJ2-1,-,CASSISLADPYNEQFF,TGTGCCAGCAGCATCTCTTTAGCGGACCCTTACAATGAGCAGTTCTTC
TRBV2,-,TRBJ1-4,-,CASSVPGETSTNEKLFF,TGTGCCAGCAGTGTGCCAGGGGAAACCTCAACTAATGAAAAACTGTTTTTT
TRBV4-3,TRBD2,TRBJ2-1,-,CASSQDPGTRYHEQFF,TGCGCCAGCAGCCAAGACCCCGGGACTAGATACCATGAGCAGTTCTTC
TRBV10-1,-,TRBJ1-1,-,CASSESGGWGAFF,TGCGCCAGCAGTGAGTCCGGTGGTTGGGGAGCTTTCTTT
TRBV28,-,TRBJ2-5,few,CASSSWGKDQETQYF,TGTGCCAGCAGTTCCTGGGGTAAAGACCAAGAGACCCAGTACTTC
TRBV7-9,-,TRBJ2-7,-,CASSLEGPVTYEQYF,TGTGCCAGCAGCTTAGAAGGACCGGTTACCTACGAGCAGTACTTC
TRBV29-1,-,TRBJ2-7,-,CSVKTGYEQYF,TGCAGCGTAAAGACAGGCTACGAGCAGTACTTC
TRBV7-2,-,TRBJ1-1,once,CASSIGGYTEAFF,TGTGCCAGCAGCATAGGGGGGTACACTGAAGCTTTCTTT
TRBV28,-,TRBJ2-1,-,CASTPVVYNEQFF,TGTGCCAGCACCCCCGTGGTTTACAATGAGCAGTTCTTC
TRBV7-2,-,TRBJ2-7,-,CASSRGQYKFGEQYF,TGTGCCAGCAGTCGCGGACAGTATAAGTTCGGCGAGCAGTACTTC
TRBV30,TRBD2,TRBJ2-3,-,CAGQSGGVTDTQYF,TGTGCCGGGCAAAGCGGGGGGGTCACAGATACGCAGTATTTT
TRBV2,TRBD2,TRBJ2-3,-,CASSEVEREGGDTQYF,TGTGCCAGCAGTGAAGTAGAGCGGGAGGGGGGCGATACGCAGTATTTT
TRBV5-5,-,TRBJ2-3,once,CASSGDLPDTQYF,TGTGCCAGCAGCGGGGACCTTCCAGATACGCAGTATTTT
TRBV5-6,-,TRBJ2-7,-,CASSWRYEQYF,TGTGCCAGCAGCTGGCGGTACGAGCAGTACTTC
TRBV5-6,-,TRBJ1-1,-,CASSLGVEAFF,TGTGCCAGCAGCTTAGGGGTAGAAGCTTTCTTT
TRBV29-1,TRBD2,TRBJ2-1,-,CSVEPGLAGGMSLNEQFF,TGCAGCGTTGAACCGGGACTAGCGGGGGGAATGTCACTCAATGAGCAGTTCTTC
TRBV18,-,TRBJ1-4,-,CASSPPWGKLFF,TGTGCCAGCTCACCACCCTGGGGAAAACTGTTTTTT
TRBV6-5,TRBD2,TRBJ2-1,-,CASSYVASGALEQFF,TGTGCCAGCAGTTACGTGGCTAGCGGGGCTCTTGAGCAGTTCTTC
TRBV5-5,TRBD1,TRBJ1-6,-,CASGQGPNSPLHF,TGTGCCAGCGGACAGGGGCCGAATTCACCCCTCCACTTT
TRBV19,-,TRBJ2-3,once,CATQIESTDTQYF,TGTGCCACCCAGATTGAGAGCACAGATACGCAGTATTTT
TRBV5-1,TRBD1,TRBJ1-6,-,CASSIRQGADNSPLHF,TGCGCCAGCAGCATCCGACAGGGGGCAGATAATTCACCCCTCCACTTT
TRBV6-8,-,TRBJ2-7,-,CAFRGRPYEQYF,TGTGCCTTTAGGGGCCGACCCTACGAGCAGTACTTC
TRBV15,-,TRBJ1-5,-,CATSTVFRDTNQPQHF,TGTGCCACCAGCACCGTTTTCAGGGACACCAATCAGCCCCAGCATTTT
TRBV7-2,-,TRBJ2-7,-,CASSSGGSYEQYF,TGTGCCAGCAGCTCCGGGGGTTCCTACGAGCAGTACTTC
TRBV5-4,TRBD1,TRBJ1-2,-,CASSLEGQGANYGYTF,TGTGCCAGCAGCTTGGAGGGACAGGGGGCCAACTATGGCTACACCTTC
TRBV9,TRBD2,TRBJ2-7,-,CASSPWEGSYEQYF,TGTGCCAGCAGCCCCTGGGAGGGTTCCTACGAGCAGTACTTC
TRBV6-1,TRBD2,TRBJ2-7,-,CASSPQRERSYEQYF,TGTGCCAGCAGTCCCCAGCGGGAAAGGTCCTACGAGCAGTACTTC